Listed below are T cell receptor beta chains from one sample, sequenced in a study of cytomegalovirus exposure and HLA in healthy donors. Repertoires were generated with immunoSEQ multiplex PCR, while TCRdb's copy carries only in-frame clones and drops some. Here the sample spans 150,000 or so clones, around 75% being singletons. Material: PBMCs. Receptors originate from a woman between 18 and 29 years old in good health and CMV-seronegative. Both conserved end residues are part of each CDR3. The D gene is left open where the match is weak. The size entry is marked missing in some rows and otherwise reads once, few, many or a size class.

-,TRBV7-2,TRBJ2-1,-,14,CASSLEATIDEQFF,TGTGCCAGCAGCTTAGAGGCGACTATCGATGAGCAGTTCTTC
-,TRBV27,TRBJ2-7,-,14,CASSTGGTWSEQYF,TGTGCCAGCAGTACCGGGGGGACATGGTCCGAGCAGTACTTC
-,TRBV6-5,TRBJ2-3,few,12,CASSPNTDTQYF,TGTGCCAGCAGCCCAAATACAGATACGCAGTATTTT
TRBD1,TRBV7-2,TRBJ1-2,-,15,CASTSMDRGRGGYTF,TGTGCCAGCACCAGCATGGACAGGGGACGAGGCGGCTACACCTTC
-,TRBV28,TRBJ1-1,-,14,CASSFFSFNTEAFF,TGTGCCAGCAGTTTCTTTAGTTTCAACACTGAAGCTTTCTTT
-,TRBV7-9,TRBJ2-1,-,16,CASSPRGGGGQSEQFF,TGTGCCAGCAGCCCTCGTGGAGGGGGGGGACAATCGGAGCAGTTCTTC
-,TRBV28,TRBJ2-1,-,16,CASSLYRDGVGNEQFF,TGTGCCAGCAGTTTATACAGGGACGGAGTAGGGAATGAGCAGTTCTTC
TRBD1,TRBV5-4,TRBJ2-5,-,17,CASSSFGSTGGAETQYF,TGTGCCAGCAGCTCGTTTGGTTCGACAGGGGGGGCAGAGACCCAGTACTTC
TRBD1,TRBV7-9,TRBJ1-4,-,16,CSSSLGTGTGSEKLFF,TGTTCCAGCAGCTTAGGAACCGGGACAGGGAGTGAAAAACTGTTTTTT
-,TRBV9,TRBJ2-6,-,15,CASSGRAVGANVLTF,TGTGCCAGCAGCGGCAGGGCTGTTGGGGCCAACGTCCTGACTTTC
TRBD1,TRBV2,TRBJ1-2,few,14,CASRGQGENYGYTF,TGTGCCAGCAGAGGACAGGGGGAAAACTATGGCTACACCTTC
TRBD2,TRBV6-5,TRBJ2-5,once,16,CASSYSVGEGLGTQYF,TGTGCCAGCAGTTACTCTGTCGGGGAGGGGCTGGGGACCCAGTACTTC
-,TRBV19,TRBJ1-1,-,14,CASSRRRGNTEAFF,TGTGCCAGTAGTAGGCGCAGGGGGAACACTGAAGCTTTCTTT
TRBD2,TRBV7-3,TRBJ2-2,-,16,CASSLGRGSVTGELFF,TGTGCCAGCAGCTTAGGGAGGGGCAGTGTCACCGGGGAGCTGTTTTTT
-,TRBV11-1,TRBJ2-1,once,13,CASSSPTSGEQFF,TGTGCCAGCAGCTCCCCGACTTCTGGTGAGCAGTTCTTC
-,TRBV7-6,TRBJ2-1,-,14,CASSLGLTVDEQFF,TGTGCCAGCAGCTTAGGACTAACGGTGGATGAGCAGTTCTTC
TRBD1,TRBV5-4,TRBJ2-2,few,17,CASTHGQGPLNTGELFF,TGTGCCAGCACCCACGGACAGGGCCCCTTGAACACCGGGGAGCTGTTTTTT
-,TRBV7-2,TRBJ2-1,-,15,CASSLLRGSYNEQFF,TGTGCCAGCAGCTTATTAAGGGGCTCCTACAATGAGCAGTTCTTC
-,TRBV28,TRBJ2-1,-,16,CASTPAQFRGNNEQFF,TGTGCCAGCACCCCCGCACAGTTTCGAGGGAACAATGAGCAGTTCTTC
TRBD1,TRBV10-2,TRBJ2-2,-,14,CATRQGTNTGELFF,TGCGCCACCCGACAGGGCACGAACACCGGGGAGCTGTTTTTT
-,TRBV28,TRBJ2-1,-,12,CASRDSYNEQFF,TGTGCCAGCAGGGACAGCTACAATGAGCAGTTCTTC
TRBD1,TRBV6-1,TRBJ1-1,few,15,CASRDRDRVNTEAFF,TGTGCCAGCAGGGACCGGGACAGGGTTAACACTGAAGCTTTCTTT
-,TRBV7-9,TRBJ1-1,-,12,CASSLGGAEAFF,TGTGCCAGCAGCTTAGGGGGCGCTGAAGCTTTCTTT
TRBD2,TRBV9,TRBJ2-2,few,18,CASSGSSGGAWNTGELFF,TGTGCCAGCAGCGGGTCTAGCGGGGGGGCCTGGAACACCGGGGAGCTGTTTTTT
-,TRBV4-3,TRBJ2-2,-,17,CASSQDGQGHGTGELFF,TGCGCCAGCAGCCAAGATGGGCAGGGGCACGGCACCGGGGAGCTGTTTTTT
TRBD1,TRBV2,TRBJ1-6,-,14,CASVGQGVDSPLHF,TGTGCCAGCGTCGGACAGGGGGTGGATTCACCCCTCCACTTT
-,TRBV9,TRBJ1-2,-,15,CASSVEGLGGYGYTF,TGTGCCAGCAGCGTAGAAGGCCTAGGTGGCTATGGCTACACCTTC
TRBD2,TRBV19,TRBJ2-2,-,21,CATSMGLAGGGGGSNTGELFF,TGTGCCACCTCTATGGGACTAGCGGGAGGAGGAGGGGGTTCGAACACCGGGGAGCTGTTTTTT
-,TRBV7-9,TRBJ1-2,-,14,CASSLGDTDYGYTF,TGTGCCAGCAGCTTAGGGGACACAGACTATGGCTACACCTTC
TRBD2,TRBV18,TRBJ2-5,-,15,CASSPTLAGRETQYF,TGTGCCAGCTCACCAACACTAGCGGGGAGGGAGACCCAGTACTTC
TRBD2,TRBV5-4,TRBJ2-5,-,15,CASTLAGGSFETQYF,TGTGCCAGCACCTTAGCGGGGGGCTCCTTTGAGACCCAGTACTTC
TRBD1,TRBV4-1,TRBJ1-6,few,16,CASSQRQGALNSPLHF,TGCGCCAGCAGCCAAAGGCAGGGGGCGTTAAATTCACCCCTCCACTTT
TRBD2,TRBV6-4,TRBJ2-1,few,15,CASSDLAGDYNEQFF,TGTGCCAGCAGTGACTTAGCGGGAGACTACAATGAGCAGTTCTTC
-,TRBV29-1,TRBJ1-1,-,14,CSVGGGTMNTEAFF,TGCAGCGTTGGAGGGGGAACGATGAACACTGAAGCTTTCTTT
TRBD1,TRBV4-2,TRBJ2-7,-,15,CASSHTGDSTYEQYF,TGTGCCAGCAGCCACACTGGGGACAGCACCTACGAGCAGTACTTC
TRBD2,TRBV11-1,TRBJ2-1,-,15,CASSVERGSYNEQFF,TGTGCCAGCAGCGTCGAGCGGGGCTCCTACAATGAGCAGTTCTTC